These 4 T cell receptor beta chains came from one sample sequenced in a study of T cell responses to AZD1222 COVID-19 vaccine. Clones were sequenced by immunoSEQ multiplex PCR, and TCRdb holds only the in-frame ones, with some missing. The sample records more than 95,000 clones, roughly 93% being singletons. Sequenced material: peripheral blood, taken on day 0 of AZD1222 vaccination. These receptors were obtained from an adult in good health.

This clone was counted once. This chain links TRBV5-4 with TRBJ1-2; D ambiguous. This CDR3 has 13 residues. V dropped 0 bases and J dropped 4 bases, with 7 bases sitting between them. Germline V gives CDR1 SGHNT, CDR2 YYREEE (reference sequence). The CDR3 reads CASSLGSFYGYTF. CDR3 nucleotide sequence: TGTGCCAGCAGCTTGGGGTCCTTCTATGGCTACACCTTC.

The chain recombines TRBV11-2 with TRBJ1-2; D perhaps matches TRBD1 (6 bases). Germline values: CDR1 SGHAT, CDR2 FQNNGV. The V and J ends lost 11 bases and 8 bases respectively, with 21 bases between them. The CDR3 is 13 residues long. The chain's CDR3 is CASTPQGSKGYTF. CDR3 DNA: TGTGCCTCAACGCCGCAGGGGTCGAAAGGCTACACCTTC.

A word on this clone: Within the sample, other DNA sequences also encode this same CDR3. V is TRBV28 and J is TRBJ1-1, with D tentatively TRBD1 (5 bases). V shed 1 base and J shed 2 bases, with 8 bases lying between them. There are 14 residues in the CDR3. Germline assignment: CDR1 MDHEN and CDR2 SYDVKM. DNA of the CDR3: TGTGCCAGCAGTTTATCCGGGGGAAACACTGAAGCTTTCTTT. Protein: CASSLSGGNTEAFF.

This clone was picked up one time. The chain recombines TRBV4-1 with TRBJ2-1; the D is unclear. The germline V gene encodes CDR1 MGHRA and CDR2 YSYEKL. Trimming left V 1 base short and J 7 bases short, with 8 bases between. The CDR3 runs 13 residues. The CDR3: CASSQALPNEQFF. CDR3 nucleotide sequence: TGCGCCAGCAGCCAAGCACTTCCAAATGAGCAGTTCTTC.